Listed below are T cell receptor beta chains from one sample, sequenced in a study of blood T cell repertoires in COVID-19. Assay used: immunoSEQ multiplex PCR; TCRdb lists only in-frame clones, some missing. The sample lists under 150,000 clones, approximately 84% seen once, with approximately 5.8% in the top ten. Specimen: peripheral blood. These receptor sequences come from a human donor in a cohort sampled during active COVID-19. Each CDR3 is given with its conserved first and last residue. A D gene is named only where the DNA matches it firmly. Rows give clone size only sometimes, using once, few, many, or a class for an expanded clone.

v_call	d_call	clone_size	j_call	cdr3_nt	cdr3_aa
TRBV28	TRBD2	.	TRBJ2-7	TGTGCCAGCAGTTTAGGGGCAAGCGGGGAGGGCTACGAGCAGTACTTC	CASSLGASGEGYEQYF
TRBV7-6	.	few	TRBJ1-6	TGTGCCAGCAGCTTACTAAGACAGGAAGATAATTCACCCCTCCACTTT	CASSLLRQEDNSPLHF
TRBV9	.	few	TRBJ2-2	TGTGCCAGCAGCGTAGCCTTCTCAGGGGTCCCCGGGGAGCTGTTTTTT	CASSVAFSGVPGELFF
TRBV7-9	.	.	TRBJ1-1	TGTGCCAGCAGCTCCCGGGGGGACACTGAAGCTTTCTTT	CASSSRGDTEAFF
TRBV5-1	TRBD1	.	TRBJ1-1	TGCGCCAGCAGCTCGGATTTGGGACAGAAGACTGAAGCTTTCTTT	CASSSDLGQKTEAFF
TRBV5-5	.	.	TRBJ1-1	TGTGCCAGCAGCTTTCAGGCGGGGGAGGAAACTGAAGCTTTCTTT	CASSFQAGEETEAFF
TRBV2	TRBD1	.	TRBJ1-6	TGTGCCAGCAGTGGGGGACAGGGGGATTCACCCCTCCACTTT	CASSGGQGDSPLHF
TRBV6-6	TRBD1	.	TRBJ2-6	TGTGCCAGCAGTCTGACAGGGTTTCTGGCTGGGGCCAACGTCCTGACTTTC	CASSLTGFLAGANVLTF
TRBV9	TRBD2	once	TRBJ2-1	TGTGCCAGCAGCACGCAGGGACTAGGCTCCTACAATGAGCAGTTCTTC	CASSTQGLGSYNEQFF
TRBV18	.	.	TRBJ1-3	TGTGCCAGCTCACTACAGAACTCTGGAAACACCATATATTTT	CASSLQNSGNTIYF
TRBV21-1	.	.	TRBJ2-7	TGTGCCAGCTGTGCCACACAGGACTACGAGCAGTACTTC	CASCATQDYEQYF
TRBV5-1	.	.	TRBJ2-3	TGCGCCAGCAGCTTGGGGGGGACAAGCACAGATACGCAGTATTTT	CASSLGGTSTDTQYF
TRBV18	.	.	TRBJ1-1	TGTGCCAGCTCGCAGAAAAAACCACAGGGCGTCGACACTGAAGCTTTCTTT	CASSQKKPQGVDTEAFF
TRBV6-5	.	.	TRBJ2-7	TGTGCCAGCAGACAACGACAACCACGCCTCTACGAGCAGTACTTC	CASRQRQPRLYEQYF
TRBV7-9	TRBD1	.	TRBJ1-4	TGTGCCAGCAGCCCGGACAGGGCGAGAGAAAAACTGTTTTTT	CASSPDRAREKLFF
TRBV7-2	.	.	TRBJ2-5	TGTGCCAGCAGCTTAGATCTCCAGGGGCGATACCAAGAGACCCAGTACTTC	CASSLDLQGRYQETQYF
TRBV3-1/TRBV3-2	.	.	TRBJ1-1	TGTGCCAGCAGCCAAACAGGGTTCAACACTGAAGCTTTCTTT	CASSQTGFNTEAFF
TRBV28	.	.	TRBJ1-1	TGTGCCAGCAGTGGGACACCCCTAGGCACTGAAGCTTTCTTT	CASSGTPLGTEAFF
TRBV5-4	.	.	TRBJ2-2	TGTGCCAGCAGCGACGGCGGCAGGGGGAACACCGGGGAGCTGTTTTTT	CASSDGGRGNTGELFF
TRBV6-6	TRBD1	.	TRBJ2-6	TGTGCCAGCAGTCCCATTCAGGGACAGGGAAGGGCTGGGGCCAACGTCCTGACTTTC	CASSPIQGQGRAGANVLTF
TRBV5-4	TRBD1	.	TRBJ1-2	TGTGCCAGCAGCTTGGTGGACAGGATGAACTATGGCTACACCTTC	CASSLVDRMNYGYTF
TRBV10-3	.	.	TRBJ2-5	TGTGCCATCAGGGGCCGGCGCGGGGCGGAGGAGACCCAGTACTTC	CAIRGRRGAEETQYF
TRBV3-1/TRBV3-2	TRBD1	.	TRBJ2-7	TGTGCCACCCGGGGGACAGGGTTCTACGAGCAGTACTTC	CATRGTGFYEQYF
TRBV11-2	.	.	TRBJ1-2	TGTGCCAGCAGCAGTGGACAGAATAACTATGGCTACACCTTC	CASSSGQNNYGYTF
TRBV29-1	TRBD1	.	TRBJ1-1	TGCAGCGTTGGGACAGGGGGAAACACTGAAGCTTTCTTT	CSVGTGGNTEAFF
TRBV5-1	TRBD1	.	TRBJ1-2	TGCGCCAGCAGCGCCCACCGGGACAGGGAAGGAGAAGGCTACACCTTC	CASSAHRDREGEGYTF
TRBV6-2/TRBV6-3	TRBD2	.	TRBJ2-7	TGTGCCAGCAGTTACTCGATCGGGGGAGGGCCCAGCTACGAGCAGTACTTC	CASSYSIGGGPSYEQYF
TRBV6-5	.	.	TRBJ1-1	TGTGCCAGCACGACAGTGAACACTGAAGCTTTCTTT	CASTTVNTEAFF
TRBV19	.	.	TRBJ1-5	TGTGCCAGTACCCCTGTGGGGGGTATGGGCAATCAGCCCCAGCATTTT	CASTPVGGMGNQPQHF
TRBV21-1	.	.	TRBJ2-3	TGTGCCAGCAGAGGTAGCGGGGGGGCCTTAGATACGCAGTATTTT	CASRGSGGALDTQYF
TRBV4-1	.	.	TRBJ2-3	TGCGCCAGCAGCCAAGCCCCAATCAGCACAGATACGCAGTATTTT	CASSQAPISTDTQYF
TRBV7-2	.	.	TRBJ2-1	TGTGCCAGCAGCGTCGGGGGAATCTACAATGAGCAGTTCTTC	CASSVGGIYNEQFF
TRBV3-1/TRBV3-2	TRBD1	few	TRBJ1-4	TGTGCCAGCAGCAGGGGGACAGGGAGGTTTGAAAAACTGTTTTTT	CASSRGTGRFEKLFF
TRBV3-1/TRBV3-2	.	.	TRBJ2-7	TGTGCCAGCAGCCAGGCCCTCTTTCCCGAGCAGTACTTC	CASSQALFPEQYF
TRBV27	.	.	TRBJ2-7	TGTGCCAGTGCGGAGGGTTACGAGCAGTACTTC	CASAEGYEQYF
TRBV3-1/TRBV3-2	TRBD1	.	TRBJ1-6	TGTGCCAGCAGCCGTCCCGGGACAGGGGGCGATAATTCACCCCTCCACTTT	CASSRPGTGGDNSPLHF
TRBV19	.	.	TRBJ2-6	TGTGCCAGTAGTAAAAGCGGCAACTCTGGGGCCAACGTCCTGACTTTC	CASSKSGNSGANVLTF
TRBV9	.	few	TRBJ1-1	TGTGCCAGCAGCGTAAGACCAGACCCAGGGGCTGAAGCTTTCTTT	CASSVRPDPGAEAFF
TRBV9	.	.	TRBJ1-1	TGTGCCAGCAGCGTAGCTGTGGGGGGCACTGAAGCTTTCTTT	CASSVAVGGTEAFF
TRBV5-6	TRBD1	.	TRBJ1-2	TGTGCCAGCAGAACGGGGGCAGGGGGCTATGGCTACACCTTC	CASRTGAGGYGYTF
TRBV30	TRBD1	.	TRBJ1-1	TGTGCCTGGAATGTTCCCCTGGGACAGGCGAACACTGAAGCTTTCTTT	CAWNVPLGQANTEAFF
TRBV28	TRBD1	.	TRBJ1-2	TGTGCCAGCAGTTTATGGACCGGGACAGGGGACTATGGCTACACCTTC	CASSLWTGTGDYGYTF
TRBV7-8	.	few	TRBJ2-7	TGTGCCAGCAGCTCAGGGGCCGCAGGGGGGCCGCCCTACGAGCAGTACTTC	CASSSGAAGGPPYEQYF
TRBV12-3/TRBV12-4	.	.	TRBJ2-7	TGTGCCAGCAGTTTGGCAGGGGTAGTCGAGCAGTACTTC	CASSLAGVVEQYF
TRBV3-1/TRBV3-2	.	.	TRBJ1-4	TGTGCCAGCAGGCCAGGGACAACTAATGAAAAACTGTTTTTT	CASRPGTTNEKLFF
TRBV29-1	TRBD1	.	TRBJ2-1	TGCAGCGTTGACGGACAGGGGTTCTCCGAGCAGTTCTTC	CSVDGQGFSEQFF
TRBV6-1	.	.	TRBJ1-2	TGTGCCAGCAGTGAAGCACTAGGCGGGACGGGCTATGGCTACACCTTC	CASSEALGGTGYGYTF
TRBV2	.	.	TRBJ2-7	TGTGCCAGCAGTGCCCTTCCGGGACAAAAATTCTACGAGCAGTACTTC	CASSALPGQKFYEQYF
TRBV7-2	TRBD1	.	TRBJ1-1	TGTGCCAGCAGCTTAGATGGGACAGGGATTCGGGACACTGAAGCTTTCTTT	CASSLDGTGIRDTEAFF
TRBV7-2	.	.	TRBJ2-1	TGTGCCAGCAGCTTAGACGGGGTCAGACTGGATTACAATGAGCAGTTCTTC	CASSLDGVRLDYNEQFF
TRBV30	.	.	TRBJ2-7	TGTGCCTGGGGGGGGACAATCTACGAGCAGTACTTC	CAWGGTIYEQYF
TRBV13	.	.	TRBJ2-3	TGTGCCAGCAGCCCGCAGGGGAACGGCGCAGATACGCAGTATTTT	CASSPQGNGADTQYF
TRBV20-1	.	.	TRBJ2-5	TGCAGTGCTAGTCCCGGGGAAGGGGGAACCTCCCAAGAGACCCAGTACTTC	CSASPGEGGTSQETQYF
TRBV18	TRBD1	.	TRBJ2-4	TGTGCCAGCTCACTAAACAGGGGAGTTGGAAACATTCAGTACTTC	CASSLNRGVGNIQYF
TRBV9	.	once	TRBJ1-6	TGTGCCAGCAGCGTAGTGGCCGATGCTGATTCACCCCTCCACTTT	CASSVVADADSPLHF